This TCR beta chain emerged from a study of technical replicates of blood from several donors. V was shortened by 4 bases and J by 4 bases, with 13 bases between the two germline ends. Germline CDR1 MNHEY, CDR2 SMNVEV (reference sequence). The length of the CDR3 is 14 residues. The method was immunoSEQ multiplex PCR; TCRdb's version includes in-frame clones alone and lacks a portion of them. The sample consists of fewer than 100,000 clones, 97% of them appearing once. Material for sequencing was T cells isolated from PBMCs. The rearrangement links TRBV27 to TRBJ1-2, with TRBD1 as a possible D gene (5 bases). This receptor was identified in a human donor in good health. The CDR3 loop reads CASSSIGASYGYTF. The CDR3 region has the DNA TGTGCCAGCAGTTCAATAGGGGCCTCCTATGGCTACACCTTC.